Listed here are 10 T cell receptor beta chains from one sample, sequenced in a study of shared clonotypes between healthy human individuals. The protocol was immunoSEQ multiplex PCR, while the TCRdb copy is restricted to in-frame clones and leaves out a portion. The sample yields around 980,000 clones, approximately 78% seen once. Sequenced: memory CD4+ T cells from PBMCs. Specified subset: CD45RA-negative fraction. These receptor sequences come from a young man in good health. Some clones in this sample may be carry-over from other donors' samples.

The chain has TRBV28 and TRBJ2-5, with TRBD1 matching over 8 bases. The V gene end was trimmed by 3 bases and the J gene end by 5 bases; junction bases not matched to a gene: 8. The CDR3 extends over 15 amino acids. In germline, CDR1 is MDHEN, CDR2 SYDVKM. The CDR3 DNA is TGTGCCAGCAGTTTCCCCGGACAGGGAGGCGAGACCCAGTACTTC. This translates into CASSFPGQGGETQYF. Variable domain in full (rest from reference TRBV28 and TRBJ2-5): DVKVTQSSRYLVKRTGEKVFLECVQDMDHENMFWYRQDPGLGLRLIYFSYDVKMKEKGDIPEGYSVSREKKERFSLILESASTNQTSMYLCASSFPGQGGETQYFGPGTRLLVL.

The chain couples TRBV20-1 to TRBJ2-3, with D hard to call. The CDR3 is made up of 11 amino acids. Trimming took 7 bases from V and 6 from J, leaving 11 bases between them. Germline V gene data show CDR1 as DFQATT and CDR2 as SNEGSKA (reference sequence). CDR3 region: CSGPFRDTQYF. CDR3 bases: TGCAGTGGACCCTTCAGGGATACGCAGTATTTT.

V gene TRBV9 combines with J gene TRBJ1-3; D may be TRBD1 (5 bases). The CDR3 spans 20 residues. V lost 0 bases and J 0 bases, leaving 22 bases between the germline ends. Germline CDR1 reads SGDLS; CDR2 reads YYNGEE. The CDR3 sequence is CASSVGLRTGTFSSGNTIYF. The CDR3 DNA sequence: TGTGCCAGCAGCGTAGGTCTGCGTACAGGCACCTTTAGCTCTGGAAACACCATATATTTT.

Worth noting for this clone: Germline and junction disagree at one end, which may indicate a read error. V usage is TRBV9 and J usage is TRBJ2-2; no clear D. This CDR3 has 15 amino acids. Germline CDR1 SGDLS, CDR2 YYNGEE. The CDR3 region is CASGVEQSTTGELFF. As DNA, the CDR3 is TGTGCCAGCGGCGTAGAGCAAAGTACCACCGGGGAGCTGTTTTTT.

This chain joins TRBV7-9 and TRBJ2-2; possibly TRBD1 for D (5 bases). The CDR3 is 13 residues long. Germline-derived CDR1 and CDR2 are SEHNR and FQNEAQ (reference sequence). The V end lost 4 bases, the J end lost 6 bases, and 9 bases lay between the germline ends. The CDR3 region is CASSSQVSGELFF. Here the CDR3 DNA reads TGTGCCAGCAGCTCACAGGTATCCGGGGAGCTGTTTTTT.

This clone has just a few counts. The genes are TRBV9 and TRBJ2-7, with D perhaps TRBD1 or TRBD2 (5 bases each). The V and J ends lost 4 bases and 0 bases respectively, with 14 bases between them. Germline CDR1 SGDLS, CDR2 YYNGEE. The CDR3 loop spans 15 amino acids. The CDR3 DNA is TGTGCCAGCAGCCCCCGGGGCGCGAGCTCCTACGAGCAGTACTTC. Translated, it gives CASSPRGASSYEQYF.

CDR3 nucleotides: TGTGCCAGCAGTACCTGGACAGGTGGCCACACTGAAGCTTTCTTT. This encodes CASSTWTGGHTEAFF. V is TRBV28 and J is TRBJ1-1; 7 bases agree with TRBD1. The CDR3 contains 15 residues. The germline gives CDR1 MDHEN, CDR2 SYDVKM. V lost 5 bases and J lost 3; bases outside the gene matches: 9.

This chain connects TRBV7-2 to TRBJ2-7; 11 bases agree with TRBD2. This CDR3 spans 15 amino acids. V dropped 5 bases and J dropped 1; count of bases not matched to a gene: 4. The germline CDR1 and CDR2 sequences are SGHTA and FQGNSA. The CDR3 loop is CASSLGLAVSYEQYF. CDR3 in DNA: TGTGCCAGCAGCCTGGGACTAGCGGTATCCTACGAGCAGTACTTC.

This sequence joins TRBV29-1 and TRBJ1-1; possibly TRBD1 for D (5 bases). The germline gives CDR1 SQVTM, CDR2 ANQGSEA. Trimming took off 8 bases at V and 4 bases at J, with 17 bases between the two ends. The CDR3 totals 13 residues. CDR3 DNA sequence: TGCAGCACTTGCGAGGACACCGCCACTGAAGCTTTCTTT. The encoded protein is CSTCEDTATEAFF.

This clone was observed a few times. This chain links TRBV27 with TRBJ1-3, with D maybe TRBD1 (5 bases). The CDR3 length is 15 residues. The germline V and J ends were trimmed by 5 bases and 0 bases, with 11 bases remaining between them. Germline loops: CDR1 MNHEY, CDR2 SMNVEV (reference sequence). CDR3 bases: TGTGCCAGCAGTCTGACAGCCTTCTCTGGAAACACCATATATTTT. Translation gives CASSLTAFSGNTIYF.